Listed below are T cell receptor beta chains from one sample, sequenced in a study of blood T cells in healthy people across ages. A single record per CDR3 protein comes from TCRdb applying MiXCR to the 5' RACE reads. The table shows hundreds of thousands of distinct CDR3 sequences, with around 41% occurring only once. The specimen sequenced was blood. The receptors shown here come from an elderly man in good health. CDR3s include the opening cysteine and the closing phenylalanine or tryptophan. Each record gives: J gene, D gene, clone size, V gene, CDR3 DNA, CDR3 protein. A D gene is named only where the DNA matches it firmly. The listing skips clone size in some rows; elsewhere it reads once, few, many or a size class.

>TRBJ1-5|TRBD1|NA|TRBV18
TGTGCCAGCTCACCACCGGGACAGGGGTTTGGGAATCAGCCCCAGCATTTT
CASSPPGQGFGNQPQHF
>TRBJ2-2|NA|NA|TRBV19
TGTGCCAGTAGTATCCGTCAGGGAAACACCGGGGAGCTGTTTTTT
CASSIRQGNTGELFF
>TRBJ1-2|NA|NA|TRBV18
TGTGCCAGCTCACCACGCGGCAGGGACTATGGCTACACCTTC
CASSPRGRDYGYTF
>TRBJ2-1|NA|NA|TRBV5-8
TGTGCCAGCAGCCGAGCCGCGAGCTCCTACAATGAGCAGTTCTTC
CASSRAASSYNEQFF
>TRBJ2-3|NA|NA|TRBV4-2
TGTGCCAGCAGCCAAGCGGAGGCGTCGGCAGATACGCAGTATTTT
CASSQAEASADTQYF
>TRBJ2-6|TRBD1|NA|TRBV29-1
TGCAGCGCCACAGGGGGCGGGCCTGGGGCCAACGTCCTGACTTTC
CSATGGGPGANVLTF
>TRBJ2-7|TRBD2|NA|TRBV7-2
TGTGCCAGCAGCCAAAGCGGGGGGGCCTACAATGAGCAGTACTTC
CASSQSGGAYNEQYF
>TRBJ1-4|NA|few|TRBV12-3/TRBV12-4
TGTGCCAGCAGTTCTGCCGGGTACACAACTAATGAAAAACTGTTTTTT
CASSSAGYTTNEKLFF
>TRBJ2-1|NA|NA|TRBV27
TGTGCCAGCACCAACTATGCGGGGAGACCCAGGGAGCAGTTCTTC
CASTNYAGRPREQFF
>TRBJ2-7|NA|few|TRBV6-5
TGTGCCAGCAGTTACTATCAGGGTACCCACGAGCAGTACTTC
CASSYYQGTHEQYF
>TRBJ2-7|NA|many|TRBV29-1
TGCAGCGTTGAAGTCCGGGACGGACCCCTCTACGAGCAGTACTTC
CSVEVRDGPLYEQYF
>TRBJ2-3|TRBD1|few|TRBV24-1
TGTGCCACCAGTGATCGAACAGGGGGCGTTTTGGATACGCAGTATTTT
CATSDRTGGVLDTQYF
>TRBJ1-3|NA|NA|TRBV20-1
TGCAGTGCTAGAGAGGCGGAGGGCCGGAGAGGAAACACCATATATTTT
CSAREAEGRRGNTIYF
>TRBJ1-2|NA|few|TRBV7-9
TGTGCCAGCAGCCCCCGTCGGGGGGGATCTGGCTACACCTTC
CASSPRRGGSGYTF
>TRBJ2-3|NA|NA|TRBV10-2
TGCGCCCCTATCTCGGAAACGCAGTATTTT
CAPISETQYF
>TRBJ2-7|TRBD1|NA|TRBV29-1
TGCAGCGTCGCGGGACAGGGAGGTAGCGAGCAGTACTTC
CSVAGQGGSEQYF
>TRBJ2-3|NA|NA|TRBV27
TGTGCCAGCAGGTCAACTGTGGGAGATACGCAGTATTTT
CASRSTVGDTQYF
>TRBJ2-7|NA|many|TRBV25-1
TGTGCCAGCAGGGAGACGGGGTCCTCCTACGAGCAGTACTTC
CASRETGSSYEQYF
>TRBJ2-3|TRBD2|NA|TRBV5-6
TGTGCCAGCAGCTTGGTAGGACTAGCAGGGACATTCAGCACAGATACGCAGTATTTT
CASSLVGLAGTFSTDTQYF
>TRBJ2-3|TRBD2|once|TRBV5-1
TGCGCCAGCAGTCCTTGGGGGAGCGGGGGCGCCCCAGATACGCAGTATTTT
CASSPWGSGGAPDTQYF
>TRBJ1-2|TRBD1|NA|TRBV27
TGTGCCAGCAGACTTAGCGGGACAGGGGGCCTCGGCGGCTACACCTTC
CASRLSGTGGLGGYTF
>TRBJ2-7|NA|NA|TRBV6-2/TRBV6-3
TGTGCCAGCGGCAAACAGAACTACGAGCAGTACTTC
CASGKQNYEQYF
>TRBJ1-1|NA|NA|TRBV7-2
TGTGCCAGCAGCCAACGAATCCAAAGAGACACTGAAGCTTTCTTT
CASSQRIQRDTEAFF
>TRBJ1-2|NA|few|TRBV6-2/TRBV6-3
TGTGCCAGCAGTTACCGGTCTGATCGTCGGGGTGGCTACACCTTC
CASSYRSDRRGGYTF
>TRBJ1-2|NA|NA|TRBV20-1
TGCAGTGCCCAGCGGGGGGACTATGGCTACACCTTC
CSAQRGDYGYTF
>TRBJ1-5|NA|NA|TRBV3-1
TGTGCCAGCACTTATTTACTCCCGGGCCCTAGCAATCAGCCCCAGCATTTT
CASTYLLPGPSNQPQHF
>TRBJ2-7|NA|NA|TRBV12-3/TRBV12-4
TGTGCCAGCAGTTATAACCACTACGAGCAGTACTTC
CASSYNHYEQYF
>TRBJ2-6|NA|NA|TRBV20-1
TGCAGTGCTGGCTTTCCCTCTGGGGCCAACGTCCTGACTTTC
CSAGFPSGANVLTF
>TRBJ1-1|NA|once|TRBV5-3
TGTGCCAGAAGCCACGGCCGGATGGCGGGCACTGAAGCTTTCTTT
CARSHGRMAGTEAFF
>TRBJ1-1|NA|many|TRBV7-4
TGTGCCAGCAGCTTCCGCCCTGGGCAGCGAACTGAAAACTGGAACACTGAAGCTTTCTTT
CASSFRPGQRTENWNTEAFF
>TRBJ2-5|TRBD2|many|TRBV20-1
TGCAGTGCTGGGCTAGCGGGAGGGTCTGGGTACTTC
CSAGLAGGSGYF
>TRBJ2-5|TRBD2|NA|TRBV9
TGTGCCAGCAGCGGACTAGCGGGGGGTCAAGAGACCCAGTACTTC
CASSGLAGGQETQYF